These 6 T cell receptor beta chains were sequenced from one sample in a study of cytomegalovirus exposure and HLA in healthy donors. Both 60 Vbeta primers and 13 Jbeta primers went into the PCR. Produced via immunoSEQ multiplex PCR; TCRdb's table is partial and in-frame only. Of roughly 110,000 clones listed, 73% are singletons. The sample taken for sequencing was PBMCs. Every receptor here comes from a woman between 25 and 40 years old in good health and CMV-seronegative.

The chain recombines TRBV11-2 with TRBJ2-5, with D hard to call. Trimming removed 5 bases from V and 4 bases from J, with 8 bases in between. Germline values: CDR1 SGHAT, CDR2 FQNNGV. The CDR3 extends over 12 amino acids. The CDR3 is CASSVLTETQYF. CDR3 bases: TGTGCCAGCAGCGTTCTAACAGAGACCCAGTACTTC.

The CDR3 reads CASSEMWAGLISSYEQYF. The CDR3 DNA sequence: TGTGCCAGCAGTGAAATGTGGGCAGGCCTCATTAGTTCCTACGAGCAGTACTTC. The gene calls are TRBV2 and TRBJ2-7, with unresolved D. Looked up from germline, CDR1 is SNHLY and CDR2 is FYNNEI. V lost 2 bases, J lost 1 base, and 21 bases lay in between. The CDR3 contains 18 residues.

This clone has only one observation. The chain combines TRBV4-2 with TRBJ2-7, with 13 bases fitting TRBD2. The CDR3 has 18 residues. V lost 2 bases and J lost 0; bases outside the gene matches: 7. Germline V CDR1 and CDR2: LGHNA, YNFKEQ. Here the CDR3 reads CASSQQLAGGPRSYEQYF. The CDR3 nucleotides read TGTGCCAGCAGCCAACAACTAGCGGGGGGGCCTCGCTCCTACGAGCAGTACTTC.

This chain links TRBV15 with TRBJ2-1; 7 bases are shared with TRBD2. CDR1 and CDR2 from the germline V gene are LNHNV and YYDKDF (reference sequence). The CDR3 extends over 13 amino acids. Losses at the gene ends were 6 bases for V and 3 bases for J; bases not matched to a gene: 2. CDR3 amino acids: CATRGGSYNEQFF. The DNA for the CDR3 is TGTGCCACCAGGGGCGGGAGCTACAATGAGCAGTTCTTC. Together with reference TRBV15 and TRBJ2-1, the CDR3 gives the full variable domain: DAMVIQNPRYQVTQFGKPVTLSCSQTLNHNVMYWYQQKSSQAPKLLFHYYDKDFNNEADTPDNFQSRRPNTSFCFLDIRSPGLGDTAMYLCATRGGSYNEQFFGPGTRLTVL.

V and J are TRBV6-5 and TRBJ1-2; 7 bases fit TRBD1. The CDR3 is made up of 14 amino acids. Germline CDR1 and CDR2: MNHEY and SVGAGI. After removal of 4 bases from V and 4 bases from J, the junction contained 6 bases not matched to a gene. CDR3 sequence reads: CASSFTGARYGYTF. DNA of the CDR3: TGTGCCAGCAGTTTTACAGGGGCCCGCTATGGCTACACCTTC.

Concerning this clone: Distinct nucleotide sequences in the sample also encode this CDR3. The chain uses TRBV27 and TRBJ2-2; D gene unclear. The V gene's germline CDR1 is MNHEY and CDR2 SMNVEV (reference sequence). V was shortened by 1 base and J by 6 bases, with 3 bases between the two germline ends. The CDR3 length is 12 residues. Here the CDR3 reads CASSLLAGELFF. In DNA, the CDR3 is TGTGCCAGCAGTTTATTAGCCGGGGAGCTGTTTTTT.